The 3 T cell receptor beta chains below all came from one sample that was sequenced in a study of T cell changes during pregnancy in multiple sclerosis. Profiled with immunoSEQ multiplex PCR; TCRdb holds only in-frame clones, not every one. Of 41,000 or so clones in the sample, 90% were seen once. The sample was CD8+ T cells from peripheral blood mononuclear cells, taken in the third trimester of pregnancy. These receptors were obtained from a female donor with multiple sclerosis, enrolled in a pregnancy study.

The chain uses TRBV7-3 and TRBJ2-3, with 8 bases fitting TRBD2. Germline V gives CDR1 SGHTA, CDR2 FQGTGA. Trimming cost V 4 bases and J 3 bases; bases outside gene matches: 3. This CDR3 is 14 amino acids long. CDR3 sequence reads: CASSSGGATDTQYF. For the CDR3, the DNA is TGTGCCAGCAGCTCCGGGGGGGCTACAGATACGCAGTATTTT.

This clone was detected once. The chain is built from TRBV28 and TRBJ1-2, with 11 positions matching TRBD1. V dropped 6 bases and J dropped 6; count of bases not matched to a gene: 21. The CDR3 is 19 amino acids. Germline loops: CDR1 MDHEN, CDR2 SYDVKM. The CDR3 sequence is CASRAGQGAGGPHPDGYTF. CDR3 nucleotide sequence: TGTGCCAGCAGAGCCGGACAGGGGGCAGGGGGCCCCCACCCGGATGGCTACACCTTC.

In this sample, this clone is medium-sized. In nucleotides, the CDR3 is TGTGCCAGCAGTCCCGGACAGGGGTTCGTTCGGACTGAAGCTTTCTTT. Amino acid sequence: CASSPGQGFVRTEAFF. This chain joins TRBV27 and TRBJ1-1; 9 bases match TRBD1. J was trimmed by 5 bases and V by 5 bases; bases with no gene match: 12. Germline V gene sequence: CDR1 MNHEY, CDR2 SMNVEV (reference sequence). The CDR3 covers 16 residues.